The 3 T cell receptor beta chains in this list originate from one sample, sequenced in a study of shared clonotypes between healthy human individuals. Method: immunoSEQ multiplex PCR; TCRdb's copy keeps in-frame clones and lacks some. Of approximately 980,000 clones in the sample, 70% to 85% were seen once. The sample taken for sequencing was memory CD4+ T cells sorted from blood. Subset in this sample: CD45RA-negative fraction. All receptors come from a man aged 18-30 years in good health.

J is TRBJ2-7 and V is TRBV4-2, with D perhaps assigned TRBD1 or TRBD2 (5 bases each). Germline V gives CDR1 LGHNA, CDR2 YNFKEQ. The V end lost 4 bases, the J end lost 2 bases, and 6 bases lay between the germline ends. The CDR3 spans 12 residues. This chain's CDR3 is CASSLGAYEQYF. CDR3 in DNA: TGTGCCAGCAGCCTGGGGGCCTACGAGCAGTACTTC.

Many counts were recorded for this clone. The same CDR3 also results from other DNA sequences found in this sample. The chain has TRBV7-9 and TRBJ1-2; TRBD1 aligns across 9 bases. This CDR3 is built from 14 residues. Germline assignment: CDR1 SEHNR and CDR2 FQNEAQ (reference sequence). V trimming: 4 bases; J trimming: 2 bases; junction bases outside the gene matches: 2. This CDR3 reads CASSSGQGNYGYTF. DNA for the CDR3: TGTGCCAGCAGCTCCGGACAGGGGAACTATGGCTACACCTTC.

This clone has only a few counts. The V call is TRBV10-3, the J call TRBJ2-3; a weak D match, TRBD2 (5 bases). Germline V gives CDR1 ENHRY, CDR2 SYGVKD. The CDR3 length is 14 residues. V lost 2 bases, J lost 2 bases, and 8 bases lay in between. In DNA, the CDR3 is TGTGCCATCAGTGAGAGGCGGGTCACAGATACGCAGTATTTT. Protein product: CAISERRVTDTQYF.